This T cell receptor beta chain comes out of a study of shared clonotypes between healthy human individuals. As for the study in general: Donors had three CD4 naive, three CD4 memory, two CD8 naive and one CD8 memory plate apiece. Points from the study as a whole: The generation probabilities recorded for non-shared clonotypes fell below those of clonotypes shared by all four donors.

Subsets obtained from CD4+ cells comprised CD45RA+ naive and CD45RA-negative memory cells. The data were produced by immunoSEQ multiplex PCR, yet TCRdb's version contains in-frame clones alone and is incomplete. In the table there are about 1.5 million clones, approximately 97% of which are singletons. V shed 6 bases, J shed 6 bases, and the junction held 5 bases outside the gene matches. CDR1 is WNHNN and CDR2 is SYGVQD in the germline V gene (reference sequence). The CDR3 has 14 amino acids. Comment on this clone: Its antigen is undetermined.

The sequence was obtained from a man aged 25 to 40 in good health. The J gene is TRBJ2-1, the V gene TRBV10-1, with 10 positions matching TRBD2. The sample was naive CD4+ T cells sorted from blood. The subset is: CD45RA+ positively selected. The CDR3 region has the DNA TGCGCCAGCAGCCCTAGCGGGAGCGGCAATGAGCAGTTCTTC. It yields the protein CASSPSGSGNEQFF.